This T cell receptor (beta chain) appears in the sequencing data of a study of cytomegalovirus exposure and HLA in healthy donors. As regards this clone: Its antigen is not known.

Vbeta (60) and Jbeta (13) primers were used in the PCR. Generated by immunoSEQ multiplex PCR, the TCRdb table keeps only in-frame clones and is missing some. This sample carries roughly 150,000 clones, roughly 85% of them seen once, and the ten largest clones take more than 2%. This CDR3 spans 15 amino acids. With 5 bases clipped from V and 8 bases from J, the junction kept 4 bases outside the gene matches. CDR1 MNHEY and CDR2 SVGAGI come from the germline V gene. The study's findings and limits: A later analysis reportedly identified an Asian-associated ancestry cluster as carrying fewer N-insertions than the approximately 670-donor mean. Later analysis found that TCR beta chains associated with HLA were more clonally expanded than other, equally common chains. Researchers reported from a later analysis that most CMV-associated TCR beta chains appeared HLA-restricted.

Sequencing input: PBMCs. The chain employs TRBV6-5 and TRBJ2-2, with TRBD2 identical over 14 bases. This receptor was identified in a woman aged 18-29 years in good health and CMV-seronegative. The CDR3 region is CASSTGLAGVGELFF. CDR3 coding DNA: TGTGCCAGCAGTACGGGACTAGCGGGAGTAGGGGAGCTGTTTTTT.